The clone carrying this TCR beta chain was counted ten times or more. What it binds is unknown. These data originate in a study of response to subunit inactivated influenza vaccine. The study, taken as a whole, reports: New T cells are recruited in small numbers by each seasonal influenza vaccination, according to the authors' suggestion.

V gave up 5 bases and J gave up 1 base, with 22 bases separating them. The CDR3 spans 17 residues. Germline CDR1 and CDR2: DFQATT and SNEGSKA (reference sequence). TCRdb re-analysed the RT-PCR reads in MiXCR, keeping a single row per CDR3 protein. The table lists around 160,000 distinct CDR3 sequences, under 13% of them singletons, with over 10% in the top ten. The chain recombines TRBV20-1 with TRBJ2-3; the D gene is possibly TRBD2 (5 bases). The sequencing here drew on non-naive T cells sorted from PBMCs, taken roughly 47 days after vaccination. This TCR derives from a man aged 45-60 years who received an inactivated influenza vaccine. The CDR3 protein is CSAQGFRVSGGTDTQYF. As DNA, the CDR3 is TGCAGTGCTCAAGGTTTTCGTGTGTCCGGGGGCACAGATACGCAGTATTTT.